This passage covers 29 T cell receptor beta chains from one sample sequenced in a study of cytomegalovirus exposure and HLA in healthy donors. A multiplex PCR was run with 60 Vbeta primers and 13 Jbeta primers. The protocol was immunoSEQ multiplex PCR, while the TCRdb copy is restricted to in-frame clones and leaves out a portion. The sample has over 150,000 clones, about 80% seen once. Sequenced input: PBMCs. These receptor sequences come from a girl aged 5-17 years in good health and CMV-seropositive.

J is TRBJ2-7 and V is TRBV6-5; 9 bases agree with TRBD1. Losses at the gene ends were 6 bases for V and 1 base for J; bases not matched to a gene: 4. Germline values: CDR1 MNHEY, CDR2 SVGAGI. This CDR3 has 14 amino acids. In DNA, the CDR3 is TGTGCCAGCAGGCGGGACAGGGTTTCCTACGAGCAGTACTTC. Protein product: CASRRDRVSYEQYF.

The CDR3 nucleotides are TGTGCCAGTAGTGCTACCTGGGGGGACACTGAAGCTTTCTTT. Encoded protein: CASSATWGDTEAFF. The V and J genes are TRBV19 and TRBJ1-1; possibly TRBD1 for D (5 bases). The CDR3 is 14 residues long. Trimming took off 5 bases at V and 3 bases at J, with 13 bases between the two ends. Per the germline V gene, CDR1 is LNHDA and CDR2 is SQIVND (reference sequence).

The chain uses TRBV27 and TRBJ2-1; TRBD1 matches at 7 bases. The germline V gene encodes CDR1 MNHEY and CDR2 SMNVEV (reference sequence). The CDR3 consists of 16 residues. The ends lost 0 bases at V and 3 bases at J; junction bases unmatched: 5. The CDR3 is CASSLSLDRLYNEQFF. The CDR3 nucleotides read TGTGCCAGCAGTTTATCTTTGGACAGGCTCTACAATGAGCAGTTCTTC.

V and J are TRBV6-9 and TRBJ1-3; D possibly corresponds to TRBD1 (5 bases). V lost 4 bases to trimming and J lost 0 bases, with 16 bases between them. Germline CDR1 MNHGY, CDR2 SVAAGI. This CDR3 has 17 residues. The CDR3 bases are TGTGCCAGCAGTTGGGAAGGGGCCCTTCTCTCTGGAAACACCATATATTTT. Residues: CASSWEGALLSGNTIYF.

This sequence joins TRBV5-6 and TRBJ1-3; no definite D call. This CDR3 region has 17 residues. CDR1 SGHDT and CDR2 YYEEEE come from the germline V gene. V lost 0 bases and J 0 bases, leaving 13 bases between the germline ends. CDR3 loop: CASSLGSGGYSGNTIYF. CDR3 bases: TGTGCCAGCAGCTTGGGGTCGGGTGGCTACTCTGGAAACACCATATATTTT.

This chain connects TRBV5-6 to TRBJ2-7; weak D call: TRBD2 (6 bases). The V and J ends lost 6 bases and 3 bases respectively, with 16 bases between them. This CDR3 region has 14 residues. CDR1 is SGHDT, CDR2 YYEEEE, per germline. The CDR3 protein is CASNALRRGYEQYF. The CDR3, as DNA: TGTGCCAGCAACGCCCTTAGGAGGGGCTACGAGCAGTACTTC.

Remarks on this clone: Mismatch with germline at one junction end may stem from a read error. V usage is TRBV7-9 and J usage is TRBJ1-4; D gene uncertain. CDR3 length: 15 residues. CDR1 and CDR2 from the germline V gene are SEHNR and FQNEAQ (reference sequence). The chain's CDR3 is CASSVAPGYFEKLFF. The DNA of the CDR3 is TGTGCCAGCAGCGTAGCTCCGGGGTATTTTGAAAAACTGTTTTTT.

The V call is TRBV11-2, the J call TRBJ2-7, with D maybe TRBD1 (6 bases). Trimming took 2 bases from V and 2 from J, leaving 13 bases between them. Per the germline V gene, CDR1 is SGHAT and CDR2 is FQNNGV. The CDR3 has 15 amino acids. For the CDR3, the DNA is TGTGCCAGCAGCTTAACAGGGAAGGGCACCTACGAGCAGTACTTC. Protein product: CASSLTGKGTYEQYF. The entire variable domain, with the rest obtained from reference TRBV11-2 and TRBJ2-7, is as follows: EAGVAQSPRYKIIEKRQSVAFWCNPISGHATLYWYQQILGQGPKLLIQFQNNGVVDDSQLPKDRFSAERLKGVDSTLKIQPAKLEDSAVYLCASSLTGKGTYEQYFGPGTRLTVT.

The V gene is TRBV11-2, the J gene TRBJ1-2, with 10 nucleotides matching TRBD1. Germline trimming cut 4 bases from V and 2 bases from J; bases unmatched to any gene: 10. The CDR3 loop spans 17 amino acids. Germline values: CDR1 SGHAT, CDR2 FQNNGV. This CDR3 reads CASSSLPGQGINYGYTF. CDR3 bases: TGTGCCAGCAGCTCTTTACCGGGACAGGGGATCAACTATGGCTACACCTTC.

This clone was detected only once. V is TRBV4-1 and J is TRBJ1-5, with D perhaps matching TRBD1 (5 bases). Trimming took off 1 base at V and 11 bases at J, with 12 bases between the two ends. The germline V gene encodes CDR1 MGHRA and CDR2 YSYEKL. The CDR3 has 13 residues. The CDR3 DNA sequence: TGCGCCAGCAGCCAAGGATTGGAAGGGGCCCAGCATTTT. Protein sequence: CASSQGLEGAQHF.

CDR3 in DNA: TGTGCCAGCAGTGAGACAGGGGCTCCTTCCGGCGGTCGGGAGCTGTTTTTT. Protein: CASSETGAPSGGRELFF. The rearrangement joins TRBV6-1 to TRBJ2-2; 8 bases agree with TRBD1. The CDR3 runs to 17 residues. Germline V lookup: CDR1 MNHNS, CDR2 SASEGT. Germline trimming cut 3 bases from V and 9 bases from J; bases unmatched to any gene: 15.

The chain employs TRBV27 and TRBJ1-5; no definite D call. The CDR3 totals 13 residues. Germline loops: CDR1 MNHEY, CDR2 SMNVEV (reference sequence). V was cut by 5 bases and J by 3 bases, with 8 bases left in between. For the CDR3, the DNA is TGTGCCAGCAGTGTTTCAGACAATCAGCCCCAGCATTTT. Residues: CASSVSDNQPQHF.

This clone was detected a few times. The gene calls are TRBV25-1 and TRBJ1-3, with unresolved D. Germline V gene data show CDR1 as MGHDK and CDR2 as SYGVNS. The CDR3 covers 15 residues. Trimming stripped 1 base from V and 0 bases from J, with 7 bases between. In nucleotides, the CDR3 is TGTGCCAGCAGTGAATCCGGGAGCTCTGGAAACACCATATATTTT. Protein sequence: CASSESGSSGNTIYF.

In this sample, this clone turned up a few times. This chain links TRBV27 with TRBJ2-7; D is unclear. The germline V and J ends were trimmed by 0 bases and 5 bases, with 8 bases remaining between them. Germline V gives CDR1 MNHEY, CDR2 SMNVEV (reference sequence). This CDR3 is 13 amino acids long. The DNA for the CDR3 is TGTGCCAGCAGTTTATCCTTGGGCCACGAGCAGTACTTC. This translates into CASSLSLGHEQYF.

This clone was counted only a few times. CDR3 amino acids: CAISELAGTGELFF. CDR3 DNA sequence: TGTGCCATCAGTGAGCTAGCGGGAACCGGGGAGCTGTTTTTT. This chain joins TRBV10-3 and TRBJ2-2; 9 bases line up with TRBD2. V lost 2 bases to trimming and J lost 5 bases; unmatched junction nucleotides: 0. CDR1 is ENHRY and CDR2 is SYGVKD in the germline V gene. This CDR3 has 14 residues.

The chain uses TRBV5-1 and TRBJ1-2; 9 nucleotides match TRBD1. The CDR3 length is 15 residues. From germline, CDR1 is SGHRS and CDR2 YFSETQ. V lost 0 bases to trimming and J lost 4 bases; unmatched junction nucleotides: 4. The CDR3 sequence is CASSLGTGGGYGYTF. The CDR3 DNA sequence: TGCGCCAGCAGCTTGGGAACAGGGGGCGGCTATGGCTACACCTTC.

The chain couples TRBV6-4 to TRBJ2-3; TRBD1 might be the D (5 bases). The V end was cut by 5 bases, the J end by 3 bases, with 12 bases between. Germline V gives CDR1 MRHNA, CDR2 SNTAGT. The CDR3 has 14 amino acids. The CDR3 bases are TGTGCCAGCAGTAAATTATCAGGGACAGATACGCAGTATTTT. It encodes CASSKLSGTDTQYF.

This clone has just a few counts. The CDR3 DNA follows: TGTGCCAGCAGCCCGTACGTCGGGGACGAGCAGTACTTC. It encodes CASSPYVGDEQYF. The genes are TRBV7-6 and TRBJ2-7; maybe TRBD2 (5 bases). The V gene lost 5 bases and the J gene lost 5 bases, with 13 bases spanning the gap. The germline V gene encodes CDR1 SGHVS and CDR2 FNYEAQ. The CDR3 extends over 13 amino acids.

This clone has just one count. For the CDR3, the DNA is TGTGCCATCAGTGAAGTAGCCTCTGGGGCCAACGTCCTGACTTTC. This translates into CAISEVASGANVLTF. The V gene is TRBV10-3, the J gene TRBJ2-6; D uncertain. The germline V gene has CDR1 ENHRY and CDR2 SYGVKD. The CDR3 contains 15 residues. The V end was cut by 3 bases, the J end by 0 bases, with 6 bases between.

This clone is a singleton in its sample. The V call is TRBV27, the J call TRBJ2-7; D unresolved. Trimming took off 2 bases at V and 3 bases at J, with 8 bases between the two ends. Germline loops: CDR1 MNHEY, CDR2 SMNVEV (reference sequence). The CDR3 runs 13 residues. The CDR3 DNA reads as TGTGCCAGCAGTTTAGGGCCGTTCTACGAGCAGTACTTC. Its translation: CASSLGPFYEQYF.

CDR3 loop: CASSGGENHHEQYF. CDR3 DNA: TGTGCCAGCAGTGGCGGAGAAAACCACCACGAGCAGTACTTC. V and J are TRBV25-1 and TRBJ2-7; D is undetermined. Germline CDR1 and CDR2: MGHDK and SYGVNS. The germline V and J ends were trimmed by 4 bases and 5 bases, with 15 bases remaining between them. The CDR3 totals 14 residues.

This rearrangement joins TRBV28 to TRBJ2-7; perhaps TRBD1 as D (5 bases). Trimming cost V 1 base and J 0 bases, with 10 bases left between them. CDR3 size: 15 residues. Germline V gene sequence: CDR1 MDHEN, CDR2 SYDVKM. CDR3 DNA: TGTGCCAGCAGTTTATCGGACATCCCCTCCTACGAGCAGTACTTC. It specifies CASSLSDIPSYEQYF.

The chain recombines TRBV7-9 with TRBJ1-1; D is perhaps TRBD1 (6 bases). Germline V gene lookup returns CDR1 SEHNR and CDR2 FQNEAQ (reference sequence). The V end lost 5 bases, the J end lost 0 bases, and 16 bases lay between the germline ends. CDR3 length: 16 residues. The CDR3 region has the DNA TGTGCCAGCAGCCTCCCGGGGGGGGCGATGAACACTGAAGCTTTCTTT. This codes for CASSLPGGAMNTEAFF.

This clone was seen more than once but under ten times. The chain joins TRBV27 to TRBJ2-1; 8 positions match TRBD2. The J segment lost 6 bases and the V segment lost 7 bases, leaving 11 bases of the junction unmatched. Germline V gene lookup returns CDR1 MNHEY and CDR2 SMNVEV (reference sequence). This CDR3 has 15 amino acids. CDR3 region: CASTVFSGAGNEQFF. DNA for the CDR3: TGTGCCAGCACCGTCTTTAGCGGGGCAGGCAATGAGCAGTTCTTC.

The chain combines TRBV19 with TRBJ2-7, with TRBD2 matching over 13 bases. Germline trimming cut 1 base from V and 4 bases from J; bases unmatched to any gene: 4. The germline gives CDR1 LNHDA, CDR2 SQIVND (reference sequence). This CDR3 spans 16 amino acids. The CDR3 protein is CASSIARTSGGYEQYF. As DNA, the CDR3 is TGTGCCAGTAGTATAGCCCGGACTAGCGGGGGTTACGAGCAGTACTTC. The complete variable domain, with remaining parts taken from reference TRBV19 and TRBJ2-7, reads DGGITQSPKYLFRKEGQNVTLSCEQNLNHDAMYWYRQDPGQGLRLIYYSQIVNDFQKGDIAEGYSVSREKKESFPLTVTSAQKNPTAFYLCASSIARTSGGYEQYFGPGTRLTVT.

On this clone: This sample also contains other DNA sequences that code for the same CDR3. V and J are TRBV28 and TRBJ2-3; maybe TRBD2 (6 bases). Germline-derived CDR1 and CDR2 are MDHEN and SYDVKM. The V end was cut by 8 bases, the J end by 1 base, with 10 bases between. The CDR3 spans 13 residues. The CDR3: CASGRGGTDTQYF. The CDR3 DNA reads TGTGCCAGCGGCCGCGGGGGCACAGATACGCAGTATTTT.

This chain links TRBV12-5 with TRBJ2-7; 8 bases match TRBD1. CDR1 LGHNT and CDR2 FRNRAP come from the germline V gene. Losses at the gene ends were 6 bases for V and 3 bases for J; bases not matched to a gene: 4. The CDR3 extends over 13 amino acids. The CDR3 protein is CASGTGVGYEQYF. As DNA, the CDR3 is TGTGCTAGTGGGACAGGGGTGGGCTACGAGCAGTACTTC.

V and J are TRBV16 and TRBJ1-4; D perhaps matches TRBD1 (6 bases). This CDR3 spans 16 amino acids. The V gene's germline CDR1 is KGHSY and CDR2 FQNENV. The V and J ends lost 4 bases and 0 bases respectively, with 12 bases between them. DNA of the CDR3: TGTGCCAGCAGCCCGACAGGTTACGCAACTAATGAAAAACTGTTTTTT. This sequence encodes CASSPTGYATNEKLFF. Looking up the rest from reference TRBV16 and TRBJ1-4 gives the full variable domain: GEEVAQTPKHLVRGEGQKAKLYCAPIKGHSYVFWYQQVLKNEFKFLISFQNENVFDETGMPKERFSAKCLPNSPCSLEIQATKLEDSAVYFCASSPTGYATNEKLFFGSGTQLSVL.

The chain joins TRBV30 to TRBJ1-6, with 9 bases lining up with TRBD1. This CDR3 has 13 residues. Germline trimming cut 5 bases from V and 7 bases from J; bases unmatched to any gene: 3. Looked up from germline, CDR1 is GTSNPN and CDR2 is SVGIG (reference sequence). CDR3 sequence reads: CAWDRGRNSPLHF. CDR3 sequence (DNA): TGTGCCTGGGACAGGGGGAGGAATTCACCCCTCCACTTT. Together with reference TRBV30 and TRBJ1-6, the CDR3 gives the full variable domain: SQTIHQWPATLVQPVGSPLSLECTVEGTSNPNLYWYRQAAGRGLQLLFYSVGIGQISSEVPQNLSASRPQDRQFILSSKKLLLSDSGFYLCAWDRGRNSPLHFGNGTRLTVT.